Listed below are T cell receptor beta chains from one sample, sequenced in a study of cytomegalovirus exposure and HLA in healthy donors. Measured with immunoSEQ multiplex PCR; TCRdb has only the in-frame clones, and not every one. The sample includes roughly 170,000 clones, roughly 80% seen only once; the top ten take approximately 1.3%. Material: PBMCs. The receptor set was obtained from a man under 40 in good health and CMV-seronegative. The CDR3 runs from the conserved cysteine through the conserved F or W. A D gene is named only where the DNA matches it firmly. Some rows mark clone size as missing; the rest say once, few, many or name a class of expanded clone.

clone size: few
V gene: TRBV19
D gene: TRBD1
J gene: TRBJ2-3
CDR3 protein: CASSWTGSSTDTQYF
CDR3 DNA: TGTGCCAGTAGTTGGACAGGGTCTAGCACAGATACGCAGTATTTT

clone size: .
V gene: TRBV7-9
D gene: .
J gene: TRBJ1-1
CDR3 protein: CASSSLDRGTEAFF
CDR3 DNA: TGTGCCAGCAGTTCCCTGGATAGGGGCACTGAAGCTTTCTTT

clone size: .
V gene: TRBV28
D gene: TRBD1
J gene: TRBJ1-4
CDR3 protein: CASSYRGTATNEKLFF
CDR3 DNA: TGTGCCAGCAGTTACAGGGGGACGGCAACTAATGAAAAACTGTTTTTT

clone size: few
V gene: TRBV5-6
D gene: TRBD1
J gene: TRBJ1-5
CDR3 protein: CASSSRGQGLSQPQHF
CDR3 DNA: TGTGCCAGCAGCTCACGCGGACAGGGACTGTCTCAGCCCCAGCATTTT

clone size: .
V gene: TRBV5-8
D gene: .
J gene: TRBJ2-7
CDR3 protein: CASSFGTGDYEQYF
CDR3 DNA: TGTGCCAGCAGCTTCGGGACGGGAGACTACGAGCAGTACTTC

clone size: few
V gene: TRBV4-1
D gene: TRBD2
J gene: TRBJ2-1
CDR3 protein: CASSQLAGGGEPYNEQFF
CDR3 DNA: TGCGCCAGCAGCCAACTAGCGGGGGGAGGGGAGCCCTACAATGAGCAGTTCTTC

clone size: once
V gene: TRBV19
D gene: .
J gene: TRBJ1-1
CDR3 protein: CASSIPGRSPNTEAFF
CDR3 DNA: TGTGCCAGTAGTATCCCTGGTCGCAGTCCGAACACTGAAGCTTTCTTT

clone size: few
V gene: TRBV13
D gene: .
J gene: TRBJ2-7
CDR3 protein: CASSARRDSNYEQYF
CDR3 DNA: TGTGCCAGCAGCGCCCGCCGGGACTCAAACTACGAGCAGTACTTC

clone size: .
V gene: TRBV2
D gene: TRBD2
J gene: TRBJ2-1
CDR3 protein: CASSEGGLAGGPSYNEQFF
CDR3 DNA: TGTGCCAGCAGTGAAGGGGGACTAGCGGGAGGACCCTCCTACAATGAGCAGTTCTTC

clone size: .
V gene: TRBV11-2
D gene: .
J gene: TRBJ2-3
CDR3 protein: CASSFGTPRADTQYF
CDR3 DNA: TGTGCCAGCAGCTTTGGGACTCCCCGGGCAGATACGCAGTATTTT

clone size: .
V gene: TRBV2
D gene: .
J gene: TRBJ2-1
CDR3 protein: CASRLPGPSYNEQFF
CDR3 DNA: TGTGCCAGCAGACTGCCAGGGCCCTCTTACAATGAGCAGTTCTTC

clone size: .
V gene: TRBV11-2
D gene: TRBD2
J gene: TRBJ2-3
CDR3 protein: CASSPWAREGPDTQYF
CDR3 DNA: TGTGCCAGCAGCCCCTGGGCGCGGGAGGGCCCAGATACGCAGTATTTT

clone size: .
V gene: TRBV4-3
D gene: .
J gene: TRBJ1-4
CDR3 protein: CASSQDRGATNEKLFF
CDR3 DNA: TGCGCCAGCAGCCAAGATAGGGGCGCAACTAATGAAAAACTGTTTTTT

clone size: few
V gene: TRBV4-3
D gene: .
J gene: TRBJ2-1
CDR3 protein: CASSPILGGNEQFF
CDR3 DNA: TGCGCCAGCAGCCCCATCCTGGGGGGCAATGAGCAGTTCTTC

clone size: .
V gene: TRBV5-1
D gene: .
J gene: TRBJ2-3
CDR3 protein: CASSFGVSTDTQYF
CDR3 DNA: TGCGCCAGCAGCTTCGGAGTTAGCACAGATACGCAGTATTTT

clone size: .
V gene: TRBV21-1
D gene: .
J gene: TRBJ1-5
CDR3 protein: CTYRGRGRVQPQHF
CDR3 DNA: TGTACATACAGGGGCAGGGGGCGCGTTCAGCCCCAGCATTTT

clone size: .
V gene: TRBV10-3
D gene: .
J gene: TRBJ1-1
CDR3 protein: CAISEQQNTEAFF
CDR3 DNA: TGTGCCATCAGTGAACAGCAGAACACTGAAGCTTTCTTT

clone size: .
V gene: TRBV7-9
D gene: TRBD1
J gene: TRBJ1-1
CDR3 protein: CASREGTEYMNTEAFF
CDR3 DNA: TGTGCCAGCAGGGAAGGGACAGAATACATGAACACTGAAGCTTTCTTT

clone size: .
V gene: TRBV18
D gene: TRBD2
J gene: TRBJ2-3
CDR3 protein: CASSLLAVIRTDTQYF
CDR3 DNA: TGTGCCAGCTCACTTCTAGCGGTAATTCGCACAGATACGCAGTATTTT

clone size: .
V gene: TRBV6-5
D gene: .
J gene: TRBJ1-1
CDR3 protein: CASSYSGRSNTEAFF
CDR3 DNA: TGTGCCAGCAGTTACTCGGGCAGGTCGAACACTGAAGCTTTCTTT

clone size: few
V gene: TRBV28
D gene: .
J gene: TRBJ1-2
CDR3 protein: CASSLTPIQGDGYTF
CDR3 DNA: TGTGCCAGCAGTTTAACCCCAATACAGGGAGATGGCTACACCTTC

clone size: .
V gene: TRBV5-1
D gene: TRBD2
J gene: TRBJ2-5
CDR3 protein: CASSFSGSLGETQYF
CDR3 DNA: TGCGCCAGCAGCTTCAGCGGGAGCCTCGGAGAGACCCAGTACTTC

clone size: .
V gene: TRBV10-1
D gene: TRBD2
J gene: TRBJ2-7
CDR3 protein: CASSENAGLAGTYEQYF
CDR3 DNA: TGCGCCAGCAGTGAGAATGCGGGACTAGCGGGGACCTACGAGCAGTACTTC

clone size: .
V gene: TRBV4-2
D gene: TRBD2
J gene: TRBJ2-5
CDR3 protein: CASSQDRLAGYQETQYF
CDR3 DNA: TGTGCCAGCAGCCAAGATCGCCTAGCGGGGTACCAAGAGACCCAGTACTTC

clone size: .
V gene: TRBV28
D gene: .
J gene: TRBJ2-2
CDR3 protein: CASRPPGWTGELFF
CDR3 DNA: TGTGCCAGCAGACCCCCCGGGTGGACCGGGGAGCTGTTTTTT

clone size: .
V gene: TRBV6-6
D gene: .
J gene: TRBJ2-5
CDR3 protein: CASSFGETQYF
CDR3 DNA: TGTGCCAGCAGTTTCGGAGAGACCCAGTACTTC

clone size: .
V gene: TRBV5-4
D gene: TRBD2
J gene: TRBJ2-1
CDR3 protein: CASSAISGMGDEQFF
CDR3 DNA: TGTGCCAGCAGCGCCATTAGCGGGATGGGGGATGAGCAGTTCTTC

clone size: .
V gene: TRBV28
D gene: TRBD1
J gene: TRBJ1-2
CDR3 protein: CASSSTGGVGYTF
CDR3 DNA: TGTGCCAGCAGTTCGACAGGGGGGGTTGGCTACACCTTC

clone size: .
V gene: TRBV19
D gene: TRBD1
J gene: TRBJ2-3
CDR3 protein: CASKKDRVPDTQYF
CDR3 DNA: TGTGCCAGTAAGAAGGACAGGGTGCCAGATACGCAGTATTTT

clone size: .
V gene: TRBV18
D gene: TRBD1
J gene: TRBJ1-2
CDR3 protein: CASSPEGAVGYTF
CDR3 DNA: TGTGCCAGCTCACCAGAGGGGGCGGTTGGCTACACCTTC

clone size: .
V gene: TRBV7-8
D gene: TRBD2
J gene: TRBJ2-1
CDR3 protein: CASSQRPSGRAREQFF
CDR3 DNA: TGTGCCAGCAGCCAAAGACCTAGCGGGAGGGCCAGAGAGCAGTTCTTC

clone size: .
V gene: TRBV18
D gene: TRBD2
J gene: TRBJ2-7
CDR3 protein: CASSLLAGGSYEQYF
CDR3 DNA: TGTGCCAGCTCACTTCTCGCGGGAGGGAGCTACGAGCAGTACTTC